This T cell receptor (beta chain) was observed in a study of T cells after yellow fever vaccination. This CDR3 comprises 12 residues. CDR1 and CDR2 (germline): LNHDA, SQIVND (reference sequence). V was pared by 5 bases and J by 8 bases, with 12 bases between. TCRdb analysed the 5' RACE reads with MiXCR anew, one entry per CDR3 protein. The table has 450,000 to 650,000 distinct CDR3 sequences, about 13% seen once. This material consisted of PBMCs, taken on the day of the yellow fever booster vaccination. The sequence derives from a young man who received the YFV17D yellow fever vaccine. The V and J genes are TRBV19 and TRBJ1-1; the D is unclear. CDR3 protein: CASSADVGEAFF. CDR3 sequence (DNA): TGTGCCAGTAGTGCGGACGTAGGAGAAGCTTTCTTT.